One sample yielded the 19 T cell receptor beta chains listed below, sequenced in a study of Ad26.COV2.S vaccination and SARS-CoV-2 variants. Method: immunoSEQ multiplex PCR; TCRdb's copy keeps in-frame clones and lacks some. The sample yields fewer than 600,000 clones, 80% to 90% seen once. Regarding treatment: roughly 20 received Ad26.COV2.S at low or high dose, single or two shots; a few received placebo; per-sample allocation not given. Samples were taken on day 63 after the first vaccine or placebo injection. The specimen comprised peripheral blood, sampled in a trial of Ad26.COV2.S vaccine versus placebo. The receptors derive from a person aged 18-60 years who received the Ad26.COV2.S COVID-19 vaccine or a placebo.

This chain uses TRBV19 with TRBJ2-2, with 15 bases aligning to TRBD2. Trimming at V came to 4 bases and at J to 3 bases, leaving 6 bases not matched to a gene. Germline V gene data show CDR1 as LNHDA and CDR2 as SQIVND (reference sequence). The CDR3 extends over 18 amino acids. The CDR3 loop reads CASSTGLAGGRDTGELFF. Written as DNA, the CDR3 is TGTGCCAGTAGTACGGGACTAGCGGGAGGAAGAGACACCGGGGAGCTGTTTTTT.

The chain combines TRBV18 with TRBJ2-5; the D gene is possibly TRBD1 (6 bases). V was pared by 5 bases and J by 2 bases, with 12 bases between. The CDR3 spans 14 residues. The germline V gene has CDR1 KGHSH and CDR2 LQKENI. The DNA for the CDR3 is TGTGCCAGCTCAGCCGGGACATATCAAGAGACCCAGTACTTC. Translating gives CASSAGTYQETQYF.

The CDR3 protein is CASSSRQLSNTGELFF. The CDR3 bases are TGTGCCAGCAGTTCGAGACAGCTCTCGAACACCGGGGAGCTGTTTTTT. This chain links TRBV27 with TRBJ2-2, with D possibly TRBD1 on 5 matching bases. Trimming removed 4 bases at V and 0 bases at J, with 12 bases between. The germline V gene has CDR1 MNHEY and CDR2 SMNVEV (reference sequence). The CDR3 covers 16 residues.

CDR3 amino acids: CATSRTNSGRAYEQYF. DNA of the CDR3: TGTGCCACCAGCAGAACAAATAGCGGGAGAGCCTACGAGCAGTACTTC. The chain carries TRBV15 and TRBJ2-7; 9 bases match TRBD2. V shed 2 bases and J 2 bases; nucleotides not matched to a gene: 7. This CDR3 has 16 amino acids. Germline assignment: CDR1 LNHNV and CDR2 YYDKDF (reference sequence).

V is TRBV3-1 (or the pseudogene TRBV3-2) and J is TRBJ2-2; 7 nucleotides agree with TRBD1. The CDR3 extends over 17 amino acids. The V and J ends lost 5 bases and 1 base, in that order; junction bases with no gene match: 10. Germline CDR1 is LGHDT and CDR2 is YNNKEL (reference sequence). The CDR3 sequence is CASSAPTGPLNTGELFF. CDR3 DNA: TGTGCCAGCAGCGCCCCGACAGGGCCCTTGAACACCGGGGAGCTGTTTTTT.

This chain links TRBV4-2 with TRBJ1-6, with 9 positions matching TRBD1. The CDR3 runs to 15 residues. Unmatched junction bases numbered 9, after V lost 2 bases and J lost 13 bases. Germline V CDR1 and CDR2: LGHNA, YNFKEQ. CDR3 sequence (DNA): TGTGCCAGCAGCCAACCACCGGGACAGGGCATTCCCCTCCACTTT. This codes for CASSQPPGQGIPLHF.

Comments on this clone: Different DNA sequences within this sample yield the same CDR3. Here the CDR3 reads CASSFSGSSYEQYF. In DNA, the CDR3 is TGTGCCAGCAGTTTTAGCGGGTCTTCCTACGAGCAGTACTTC. This rearrangement joins TRBV28 to TRBJ2-7, with 7 bases fitting TRBD2. Germline trimming cut 3 bases from V and 1 base from J; bases unmatched to any gene: 3. The CDR3 covers 14 residues. CDR1 MDHEN and CDR2 SYDVKM come from the germline V gene.

J is TRBJ2-7 and V is TRBV12-3 or TRBV12-4; no definite D call. CDR3 length equals 12 residues. Between the trimmed V and J ends, which lost 0 bases and 2 bases, there was a span of 2 bases. DNA for the CDR3: TGTGCCAGCAGTTTAGCCCCCTACGAGCAGTACTTC. This sequence encodes CASSLAPYEQYF.

The chain employs TRBV6-6 and TRBJ2-1; 8 bases agree with TRBD2. Germline V gives CDR1 MNHNY, CDR2 SVGAGI (reference sequence). The V segment lost 7 bases and the J segment 7 bases; nucleotides outside the gene matches: 15. The CDR3 is 16 residues long. CDR3 residues: CASNPRGLAGPNEQFF. CDR3 nucleotide sequence: TGTGCCAGCAACCCCCGGGGATTAGCGGGGCCTAATGAGCAGTTCTTC.

V gene TRBV7-3 combines with J gene TRBJ2-5; 7 bases match TRBD1. The CDR3 has 16 residues. With 1 base clipped from V and 2 bases from J, the junction kept 7 bases outside the gene matches. Germline V lookup: CDR1 SGHTA, CDR2 FQGTGA. The CDR3 spells CASSLKGGPTQETQYF. CDR3 DNA: TGTGCCAGCAGCTTAAAAGGGGGCCCCACTCAAGAGACCCAGTACTTC.

The chain uses TRBV15 and TRBJ2-1, with 7 bases fitting TRBD2. Trimming cost V 6 bases and J 8 bases; bases outside gene matches: 4. The germline V gene has CDR1 LNHNV and CDR2 YYDKDF (reference sequence). The CDR3 runs 12 residues. The CDR3 region is CATRAGGDEQFF. For the CDR3, the DNA is TGTGCCACCAGAGCTGGGGGGGATGAGCAGTTCTTC.

V usage is TRBV7-3 and J usage is TRBJ2-1, with 10 bases lining up with TRBD2. This CDR3 spans 17 amino acids. V lost 1 base, J lost 9 bases, and 12 bases stayed unmatched. CDR1 SGHTA and CDR2 FQGTGA come from the germline V gene. The DNA of the CDR3 is TGTGCCAGCAGCTTAAATGGTCTAGCGGGGGAGGTTGGTGAGCAGTTCTTC. Amino acids: CASSLNGLAGEVGEQFF.

This clone was recorded a few times. The V and J genes are TRBV28 and TRBJ1-1, with D possibly TRBD1 on 5 matching bases. The V gene lost 3 bases and the J gene lost 4 bases, with 12 bases spanning the gap. CDR3 length: 14 residues. Germline CDR1 MDHEN, CDR2 SYDVKM. In DNA, the CDR3 is TGTGCCAGCAGTTTCCCGGACATCGGCACTGAAGCTTTCTTT. This codes for CASSFPDIGTEAFF.

CDR3 nucleotide sequence: TGTGCCAGTCATCAACAGGGACGGGCACCCCTCCACTTT. Translating gives CASHQQGRAPLHF. The rearrangement uses TRBV19 and TRBJ1-6, with D maybe TRBD1 (6 bases). Germline CDR1 is LNHDA and CDR2 is SQIVND (reference sequence). CDR3 length equals 13 residues. V was cut by 8 bases and J by 11 bases, with 16 bases left in between.

The V gene is TRBV5-5, the J gene TRBJ2-7; maybe TRBD2 (6 bases). The CDR3 contains 14 residues. Per germline, CDR1 SGHKS and CDR2 YYEKEE (reference sequence). V shed 4 bases and J shed 0 bases, with 11 bases lying between them. CDR3 in amino acids: CASSGNSGSYEQYF. The CDR3 DNA is TGTGCCAGCAGCGGAAATAGCGGCTCCTACGAGCAGTACTTC.

The chain links TRBV7-6 to TRBJ1-6; no reliable D call. The CDR3 covers 13 residues. V gave up 5 bases and J gave up 8 bases, with 10 bases separating them. From germline, CDR1 is SGHVS and CDR2 FNYEAQ. CDR3 sequence: CASSPSQHSPLHF. The CDR3 nucleotides read TGTGCCAGCAGCCCGTCCCAACATTCACCCCTCCACTTT.

The gene calls are TRBV6-5 and TRBJ1-1; 9 nucleotides agree with TRBD1. The CDR3 is 15 residues long. Trimming cost V 6 bases and J 2 bases; bases outside gene matches: 7. Looked up from germline, CDR1 is MNHEY and CDR2 is SVGAGI. CDR3 amino acids: CASRNYRGHNTEAFF. The DNA for the CDR3 is TGTGCCAGCAGGAACTACAGGGGGCACAACACTGAAGCTTTCTTT.

The table lists this clone with a few counts. The V and J genes are TRBV10-3 and TRBJ1-3; no definite D call. The V end lost 0 bases, the J end lost 4 bases, and 4 bases lay between the germline ends. The CDR3 runs 13 residues. Germline CDR1 and CDR2: ENHRY and SYGVKD. As DNA, the CDR3 is TGTGCCATCAGTGAGTCGTTAGGAAACACCATATATTTT. As protein: CAISESLGNTIYF.

The chain employs TRBV10-3 and TRBJ2-5; D unresolved. V was shortened by 4 bases and J by 4 bases, with 7 bases between the two germline ends. The CDR3 contains 12 residues. CDR1 is ENHRY, CDR2 SYGVKD, per germline. CDR3: CAISASSETQYF. Here the CDR3 DNA reads TGTGCCATCAGTGCTTCCTCAGAGACCCAGTACTTC.